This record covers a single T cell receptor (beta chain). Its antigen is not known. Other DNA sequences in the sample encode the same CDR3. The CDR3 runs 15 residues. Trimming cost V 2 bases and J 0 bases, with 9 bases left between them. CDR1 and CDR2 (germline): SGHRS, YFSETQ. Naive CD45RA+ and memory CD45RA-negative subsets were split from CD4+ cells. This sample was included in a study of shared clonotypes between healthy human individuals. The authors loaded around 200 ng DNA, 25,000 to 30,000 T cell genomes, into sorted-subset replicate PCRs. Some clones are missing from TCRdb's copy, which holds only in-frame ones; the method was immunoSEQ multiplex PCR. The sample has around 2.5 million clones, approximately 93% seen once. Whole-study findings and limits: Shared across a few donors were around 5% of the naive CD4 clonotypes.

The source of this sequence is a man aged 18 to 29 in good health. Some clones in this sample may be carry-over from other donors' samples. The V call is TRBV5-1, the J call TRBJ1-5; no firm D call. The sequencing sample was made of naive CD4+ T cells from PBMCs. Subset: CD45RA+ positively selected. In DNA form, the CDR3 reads TGCGCCAGCAGCTTAGTGGGAGATAGCAATCAGCCCCAGCATTTT. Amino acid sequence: CASSLVGDSNQPQHF. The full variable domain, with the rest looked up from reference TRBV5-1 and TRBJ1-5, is KAGVTQTPRYLIKTRGQQVTLSCSPISGHRSVSWYQQTPGQGLQFLFEYFSETQRNKGNFPGRFSGRQFSNSRSEMNVSTLELGDSALYLCASSLVGDSNQPQHFGDGTRLSIL.